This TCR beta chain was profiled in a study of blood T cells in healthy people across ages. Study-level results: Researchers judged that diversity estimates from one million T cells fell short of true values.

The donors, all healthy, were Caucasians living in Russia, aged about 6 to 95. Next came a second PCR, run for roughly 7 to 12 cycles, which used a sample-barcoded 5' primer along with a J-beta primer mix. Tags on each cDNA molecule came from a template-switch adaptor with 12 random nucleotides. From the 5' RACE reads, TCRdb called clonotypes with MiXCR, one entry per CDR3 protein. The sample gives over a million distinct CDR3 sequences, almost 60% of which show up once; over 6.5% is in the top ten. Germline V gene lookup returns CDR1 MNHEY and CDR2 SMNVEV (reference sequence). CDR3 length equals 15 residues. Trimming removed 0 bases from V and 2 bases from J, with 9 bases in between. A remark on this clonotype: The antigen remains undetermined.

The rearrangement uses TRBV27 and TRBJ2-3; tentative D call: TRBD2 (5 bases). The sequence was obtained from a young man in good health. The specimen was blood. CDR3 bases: TGTGCCAGCAGTTTATCCGGGGAGCTCACAGATACGCAGTATTTT. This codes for CASSLSGELTDTQYF.